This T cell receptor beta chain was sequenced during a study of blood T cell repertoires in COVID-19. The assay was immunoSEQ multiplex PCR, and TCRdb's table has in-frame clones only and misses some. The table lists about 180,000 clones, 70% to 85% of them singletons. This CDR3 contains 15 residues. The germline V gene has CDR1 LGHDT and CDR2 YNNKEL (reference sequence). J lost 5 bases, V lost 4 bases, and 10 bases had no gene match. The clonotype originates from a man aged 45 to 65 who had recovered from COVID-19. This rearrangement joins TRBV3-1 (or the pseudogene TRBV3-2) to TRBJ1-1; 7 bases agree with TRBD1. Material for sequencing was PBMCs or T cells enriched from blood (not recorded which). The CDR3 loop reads CASSLTGDPRTEAFF. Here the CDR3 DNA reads TGTGCCAGCAGCCTCACAGGGGATCCGCGGACTGAAGCTTTCTTT.